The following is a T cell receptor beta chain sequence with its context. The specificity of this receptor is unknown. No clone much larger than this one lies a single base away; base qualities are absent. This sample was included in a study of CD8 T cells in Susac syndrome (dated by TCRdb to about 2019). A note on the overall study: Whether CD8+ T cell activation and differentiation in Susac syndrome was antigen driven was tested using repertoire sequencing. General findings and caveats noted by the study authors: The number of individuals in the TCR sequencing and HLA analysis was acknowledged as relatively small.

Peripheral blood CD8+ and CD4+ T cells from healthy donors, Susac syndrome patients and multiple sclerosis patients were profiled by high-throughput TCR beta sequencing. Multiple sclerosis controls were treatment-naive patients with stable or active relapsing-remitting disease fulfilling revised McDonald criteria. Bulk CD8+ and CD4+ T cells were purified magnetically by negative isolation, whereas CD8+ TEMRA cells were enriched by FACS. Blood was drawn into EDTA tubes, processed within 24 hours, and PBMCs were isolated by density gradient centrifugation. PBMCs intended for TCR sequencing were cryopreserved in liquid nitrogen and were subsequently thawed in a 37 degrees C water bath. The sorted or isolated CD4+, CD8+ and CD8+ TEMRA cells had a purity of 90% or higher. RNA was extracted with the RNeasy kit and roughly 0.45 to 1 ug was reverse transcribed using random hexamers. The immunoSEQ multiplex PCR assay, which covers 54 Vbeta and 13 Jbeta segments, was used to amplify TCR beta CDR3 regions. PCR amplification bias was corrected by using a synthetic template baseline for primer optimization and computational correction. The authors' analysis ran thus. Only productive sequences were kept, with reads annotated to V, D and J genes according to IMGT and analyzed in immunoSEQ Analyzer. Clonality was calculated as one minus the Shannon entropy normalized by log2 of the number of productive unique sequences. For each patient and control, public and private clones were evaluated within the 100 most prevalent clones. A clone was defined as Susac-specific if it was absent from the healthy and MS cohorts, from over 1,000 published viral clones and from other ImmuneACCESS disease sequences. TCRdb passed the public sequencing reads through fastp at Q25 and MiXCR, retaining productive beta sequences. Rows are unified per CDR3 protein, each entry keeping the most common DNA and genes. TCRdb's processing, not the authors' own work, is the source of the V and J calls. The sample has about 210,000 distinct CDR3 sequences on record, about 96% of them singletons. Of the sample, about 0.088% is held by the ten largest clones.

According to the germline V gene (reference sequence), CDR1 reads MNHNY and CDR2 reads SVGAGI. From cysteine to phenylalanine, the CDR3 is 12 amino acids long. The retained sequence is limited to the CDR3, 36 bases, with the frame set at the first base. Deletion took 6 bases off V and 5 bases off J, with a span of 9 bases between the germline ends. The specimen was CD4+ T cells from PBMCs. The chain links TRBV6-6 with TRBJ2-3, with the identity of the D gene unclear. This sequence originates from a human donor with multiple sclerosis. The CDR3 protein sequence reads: CASREVGDTQYF. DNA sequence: TGTGCCAGCAGAGAGGTCGGAGATACGCAGTATTTT.